The 23 T cell receptor beta chains below come from one sample, sequenced in a study of CD8 T cells in Susac syndrome. RNA amounts of about 0.5 to 1 ug underwent reverse transcription with random hexamers. Each CDR3 protein gets one entry after TCRdb re-called the immunoSEQ multiplex PCR reads with MiXCR. This sample yields 150,000 to 190,000 distinct CDR3 sequences, of which roughly 95% are seen a single time; 0.15% to 0.2% belongs to the top ten. The sample comprised CD4+ T cells from PBMCs. The source is a human donor with Susac syndrome.

The chain carries TRBV20-1 and TRBJ2-3; 8 bases fit TRBD2. The V segment lost 1 base and the J segment 8 bases; nucleotides outside the gene matches: 8. Per germline, CDR1 DFQATT and CDR2 SNEGSKA (reference sequence). This CDR3 comprises 14 residues. CDR3 protein: CSARARGGLGTQYF. CDR3 DNA: TGCAGTGCTAGAGCACGGGGGGGCTTAGGTACGCAGTATTTT.

This clonotype has only one observation. The V gene is TRBV6-5, the J gene TRBJ1-1; D might be TRBD1 (5 bases). V was shortened by 3 bases and J by 4 bases, with 12 bases between the two germline ends. The CDR3 sequence is 14 residues long. Germline assignment: CDR1 MNHEY and CDR2 SVGAGI. This CDR3 is CASSYMGRPTEAFF. The CDR3 region has the DNA TGTGCCAGCAGTTATATGGGGCGCCCCACTGAAGCTTTCTTT.

The genes are TRBV4-1 and TRBJ2-3, with 7 bases matching TRBD1. The CDR3 is 16 amino acids. V lost 1 base and J lost 4; bases outside the gene matches: 8. The germline V gene encodes CDR1 MGHRA and CDR2 YSYEKL. The CDR3 loop reads CASSQVGQENADTQYF. CDR3 DNA sequence: TGCGCCAGCAGCCAAGTTGGACAGGAGAACGCAGATACGCAGTATTTT.

The chain uses TRBV6-1 and TRBJ1-6; D perhaps matches TRBD1 (5 bases). Germline assignment: CDR1 MNHNS and CDR2 SASEGT. This CDR3 contains 13 residues. Deletions cut 2 bases from V and 9 bases from J, with 8 bases between. CDR3 in DNA: TGTGCCAGCAGTGAATATGGGGGTTCACCCCTCCACTTT. It translates to CASSEYGGSPLHF.

V is TRBV7-2 and J is TRBJ2-2; TRBD2 aligns across 8 bases. Germline loops: CDR1 SGHTA, CDR2 FQGNSA. Germline trimming cut 5 bases from V and 5 bases from J; bases unmatched to any gene: 4. The CDR3 spans 14 residues. This chain's CDR3 is CASSIRGGTGELFF. CDR3 nucleotide sequence: TGTGCCAGCAGCATCCGGGGGGGGACCGGGGAGCTGTTTTTT.

The chain employs TRBV29-1 and TRBJ1-3; D remains unclear. Germline V gene lookup returns CDR1 SQVTM and CDR2 ANQGSEA. The CDR3 loop spans 14 amino acids. V was pared by 1 base and J by 0 bases, with 7 bases between. This chain's CDR3 is CSVEGRGSGNTIYF. The CDR3 DNA reads as TGCAGCGTTGAAGGGCGAGGCTCTGGAAACACCATATATTTT.

This clonotype has only one observation. The chain recombines TRBV12-3 or TRBV12-4 with TRBJ2-7; TRBD2 matches 11 bases. This CDR3 is built from 15 residues. Germline trimming cut 1 base from V and 6 bases from J; bases unmatched to any gene: 5. The CDR3 sequence is CASSLETSGDREQYF. The CDR3 DNA reads TGTGCCAGCAGTTTAGAGACTAGCGGGGATCGCGAGCAGTACTTC.

J is TRBJ2-2 and V is TRBV19; D is undetermined. The CDR3 extends over 13 amino acids. Germline V gives CDR1 LNHDA, CDR2 SQIVND (reference sequence). V was pared by 4 bases and J by 9 bases, with 12 bases between. CDR3 in DNA: TGTGCCAGTAGTACCCAGACTGGGAGGGAGCTGTTTTTT. It yields the protein CASSTQTGRELFF.

The rearrangement links TRBV7-8 to TRBJ2-1; D is uncertain. CDR1 is SGHVS and CDR2 is FQNEAQ in the germline V gene. Trimming removed 5 bases at V and 9 bases at J, with 11 bases between. The CDR3 loop spans 12 amino acids. CDR3 bases: TGTGCCAGCAGCAACACGTTGGGTGAGCAGTTCTTC. Amino acid sequence: CASSNTLGEQFF.

The rearrangement joins TRBV29-1 to TRBJ2-5; 7 bases agree with TRBD2. The CDR3 is 14 residues long. Germline trimming cut 8 bases from V and 1 base from J; bases unmatched to any gene: 10. Germline values: CDR1 SQVTM, CDR2 ANQGSEA. The DNA of the CDR3 is TGCAGCATTCTAATTCGCGGGGGCCAAGAGACCCAGTACTTC. It encodes CSILIRGGQETQYF.

This clonotype was seen once. The chain carries TRBV29-1 and TRBJ2-2; 11 nucleotides match TRBD2. This CDR3 region has 17 residues. The germline gives CDR1 SQVTM, CDR2 ANQGSEA. Germline trimming cut 6 bases from V and 5 bases from J; bases unmatched to any gene: 14. The CDR3 DNA sequence: TGCAGCGTCCTTCCGGGACTAGCGGTAAATGGGACCGGGGAGCTGTTTTTT. Translation gives CSVLPGLAVNGTGELFF.

The J gene is TRBJ1-5, the V gene TRBV29-1; a weak D match, TRBD1 (6 bases). Germline CDR1 SQVTM, CDR2 ANQGSEA. V was shortened by 3 bases and J by 5 bases, with 11 bases between the two germline ends. The CDR3 runs to 13 residues. The CDR3, as DNA: TGCAGCGTTGAGGGGGCCGGGGATCAGCCCCAGCATTTT. Its translation is CSVEGAGDQPQHF.

This rearrangement joins TRBV27 to TRBJ1-2; TRBD1 aligns across 10 bases. The CDR3 has 14 residues. The junction had 5 bases not matched to a gene; V was cut back by 6 bases and J by 4 bases. The germline V gene has CDR1 MNHEY and CDR2 SMNVEV (reference sequence). CDR3 sequence: CASRRQGASYGYTF. In nucleotides, the CDR3 is TGTGCCAGCAGGCGACAGGGGGCAAGCTATGGCTACACCTTC.

The count of this clonotype is one. This sequence joins TRBV6-5 and TRBJ1-6; D may be TRBD1 (5 bases). Looked up from germline, CDR1 is MNHEY and CDR2 is SVGAGI. The CDR3 length is 14 residues. Trimming removed 10 bases from V and 8 bases from J, with 18 bases in between. DNA of the CDR3: TGTGCCAAGTCAGAGGGGCGGTTATATTCACCCCTCCACTTT. This encodes CAKSEGRLYSPLHF.

The chain has TRBV6-5 and TRBJ2-5; TRBD2 might be the D (6 bases). The germline V and J ends were trimmed by 0 bases and 7 bases, with 18 bases remaining between them. Germline loops: CDR1 MNHEY, CDR2 SVGAGI. The CDR3 consists of 16 residues. This CDR3 is CASSYSQEGGVSTQYF. Here the CDR3 DNA reads TGTGCCAGCAGTTACTCGCAAGAAGGCGGGGTCTCGACCCAGTACTTC.

The chain couples TRBV7-8 to TRBJ1-2; the D is unclear. The V and J ends lost 4 bases and 5 bases respectively, with 8 bases between them. Germline values: CDR1 SGHVS, CDR2 FQNEAQ. The CDR3 contains 12 residues. The CDR3 DNA reads TGTGCCAGCAGCTCCGAAGAGTATGGCTACACCTTC. It translates to CASSSEEYGYTF. The full variable domain, with the rest looked up from reference TRBV7-8 and TRBJ1-2, is GAGVSQSPRYKVAKRGQDVALRCDPISGHVSLFWYQQALGQGPEFLTYFQNEAQLDKSGLPSDRFFAERPEGSVSTLKIQRTQQEDSAVYLCASSSEEYGYTFGSGTRLTVV.

The chain is built from TRBV11-1 and TRBJ2-7; no clear D gene. The CDR3 loop spans 15 amino acids. V was shortened by 1 base and J by 0 bases, with 10 bases between the two germline ends. The germline V gene encodes CDR1 SGHAT and CDR2 FQDESV (reference sequence). In nucleotides, the CDR3 is TGTGCCAGCAGCTTAGGGGTCGGCGGCTCCTACGAGCAGTACTTC. Its protein product is CASSLGVGGSYEQYF. The full variable domain, rest sourced from reference TRBV11-1 and TRBJ2-7, is EAEVAQSPRYKITEKSQAVAFWCDPISGHATLYWYRQILGQGPELLVQFQDESVVDDSQLPKDRFSAERLKGVDSTLKIQPAELGDSAMYLCASSLGVGGSYEQYFGPGTRLTVT.

The chain employs TRBV20-1 and TRBJ1-5; D is undetermined. V was shortened by 3 bases and J by 0 bases, with 9 bases between the two germline ends. Germline values: CDR1 DFQATT, CDR2 SNEGSKA (reference sequence). The CDR3 is 14 residues long. The CDR3 spells CSASLGVSNQPQHF. The CDR3 DNA sequence: TGCAGTGCTAGCCTCGGGGTTAGCAATCAGCCCCAGCATTTT.

The chain is built from TRBV6-2 or TRBV6-3 and TRBJ2-1; TRBD2 agrees at 7 bases. The CDR3 contains 13 residues. The V segment lost 5 bases and the J segment 6 bases; nucleotides outside the gene matches: 4. Germline V gene sequence: CDR1 MNHEY, CDR2 SVGEGT. CDR3 amino acids: CASSRDYRNEQFF. As DNA, the CDR3 is TGTGCCAGCAGTCGGGACTATCGCAATGAGCAGTTCTTC.

This clonotype was observed a handful of times. This chain connects TRBV18 to TRBJ2-3; D is ambiguous. CDR1 KGHSH and CDR2 LQKENI come from the germline V gene. Trimming took 0 bases from V and 1 from J, leaving 2 bases between them. The CDR3 totals 13 residues. In nucleotides, the CDR3 is TGTGCCAGCTCACCACCGGGCACAGATACGCAGTATTTT. Amino acids: CASSPPGTDTQYF.

A single count supports this clonotype. V is TRBV7-2 and J is TRBJ2-5; TRBD2 matches at 11 bases. Germline V gene data show CDR1 as SGHTA and CDR2 as FQGNSA. This CDR3 has 15 residues. V shed 3 bases, J shed 6 bases, and the junction held 6 bases outside the gene matches. The CDR3 nucleotides are TGTGCCAGCAGCTTCTTTACTAGCGGGGGCCAGACCCAGTACTTC. It is translated as CASSFFTSGGQTQYF.

The chain carries TRBV29-1 and TRBJ1-2; perhaps TRBD1 as D (5 bases). The V end was cut by 5 bases, the J end by 1 base, with 11 bases between. Germline loops: CDR1 SQVTM, CDR2 ANQGSEA. There are 13 residues in the CDR3. CDR3 sequence (DNA): TGCAGCGTTATAGGGGCTAATAACTATGGCTACACCTTC. The encoded protein is CSVIGANNYGYTF. The full variable domain, with the rest looked up from reference TRBV29-1 and TRBJ1-2, is SAVISQKPSRDICQRGTSLTIQCQVDSQVTMMFWYRQQPGQSLTLIATANQGSEATYESGFVIDKFPISRPNLTFSTLTVSNMSPEDSSIYLCSVIGANNYGYTFGSGTRLTVV.

The rearrangement uses TRBV7-2 and TRBJ1-2; 9 nucleotides match TRBD1. Germline V gene sequence: CDR1 SGHTA, CDR2 FQGNSA. This CDR3 has 14 amino acids. V lost 8 bases, J lost 5 bases, and 9 bases stayed unmatched. The CDR3 here is CASAEGQGEYGYTF. In DNA, the CDR3 is TGTGCCAGCGCGGAGGGACAGGGAGAATATGGCTACACCTTC. Based on the CDR3 plus reference TRBV7-2 and TRBJ1-2, the full variable domain is GAGVSQSPSNKVTEKGKDVELRCDPISGHTALYWYRQSLGQGLEFLIYFQGNSAPDKSGLPSDRFSAERTGGSVSTLTIQRTQQEDSAVYLCASAEGQGEYGYTFGSGTRLTVV.